This passage covers 24 T cell receptor beta chains from one sample sequenced in a study of blood T cell repertoires in COVID-19. Clones were sequenced by immunoSEQ multiplex PCR, and TCRdb holds only the in-frame ones, with some missing. This table has under 300,000 clones, around 88% appearing once. Sequencing used PBMCs or T cells enriched from blood (not recorded which). The receptor set was obtained from a man aged 40-49 years who had recovered from COVID-19.

This clone was seen only a few times. The gene calls are TRBV28 and TRBJ1-1; unclear D gene. This CDR3 spans 13 amino acids. The germline V and J ends were trimmed by 5 bases and 11 bases, with 18 bases remaining between them. CDR1 and CDR2 from the germline V gene are MDHEN and SYDVKM. The CDR3 spells CASSPQLVGSAFF. The CDR3 bases are TGTGCCAGCAGTCCACAATTAGTCGGTAGCGCTTTCTTT.

This sequence joins TRBV2 and TRBJ1-4; 10 bases line up with TRBD1. The CDR3 sequence is 20 residues long. Germline values: CDR1 SNHLY, CDR2 FYNNEI. Losses at the gene ends were 4 bases for V and 0 bases for J; bases not matched to a gene: 14. The CDR3 region is CASSVVFLGQGSTTNEKLFF. In DNA, the CDR3 is TGTGCCAGCAGTGTTGTCTTTTTGGGACAGGGGTCCACAACTAATGAAAAACTGTTTTTT.

V and J are TRBV15 and TRBJ2-2, with 7 nucleotides matching TRBD2. From germline, CDR1 is LNHNV and CDR2 YYDKDF (reference sequence). CDR3 length equals 16 residues. J was trimmed by 2 bases and V by 0 bases; bases with no gene match: 3. The CDR3 loop reads CATSRELAGNTGELFF. CDR3 sequence (DNA): TGTGCCACCAGCAGAGAATTAGCGGGTAACACCGGGGAGCTGTTTTTT. Together with reference TRBV15 and TRBJ2-2, the CDR3 gives the full variable domain: DAMVIQNPRYQVTQFGKPVTLSCSQTLNHNVMYWYQQKSSQAPKLLFHYYDKDFNNEADTPDNFQSRRPNTSFCFLDIRSPGLGDTAMYLCATSRELAGNTGELFFGEGSRLTVL.

V and J are TRBV29-1 and TRBJ2-1, with 9 bases identical to TRBD2. The trim removed 4 bases at V and 7 bases at J, leaving 8 bases unmatched. This CDR3 is 14 amino acids long. Germline V lookup: CDR1 SQVTM, CDR2 ANQGSEA. CDR3: CSVGLRGGGNEQFF. CDR3 in DNA: TGCAGCGTTGGACTACGCGGGGGGGGGAATGAGCAGTTCTTC.

CDR3 amino acids: CATSRDSGTARRRTGNTIYF. CDR3 coding DNA: TGTGCCACCAGCAGAGATAGTGGGACAGCCCGCAGACGGACTGGAAACACCATATATTTT. This chain connects TRBV15 to TRBJ1-3; 7 nucleotides line up with TRBD1. This CDR3 contains 20 residues. With 0 bases clipped from V and 2 bases from J, the junction kept 16 bases outside the gene matches. CDR1 and CDR2 from the germline V gene are LNHNV and YYDKDF (reference sequence).

The V call is TRBV19, the J call TRBJ1-3, with D perhaps matching TRBD1 (6 bases). The CDR3 contains 18 residues. Germline V lookup: CDR1 LNHDA, CDR2 SQIVND (reference sequence). V lost 5 bases and J 0 bases, leaving 20 bases between the germline ends. This chain's CDR3 is CASSRAVLQGTSGNTIYF. The CDR3 coding sequence is TGTGCCAGTAGTCGTGCTGTTCTTCAGGGGACCTCTGGAAACACCATATATTTT.

The V and J genes are TRBV7-3 and TRBJ2-1; the match to TRBD2 covers 11 bases. Germline assignment: CDR1 SGHTA and CDR2 FQGTGA. V lost 1 base and J lost 4; bases outside the gene matches: 9. This CDR3 has 18 residues. This chain's CDR3 is CASSLNPTTSGSYNEQFF. In nucleotides, the CDR3 is TGTGCCAGCAGCTTAAACCCTACTACTAGCGGGAGTTACAATGAGCAGTTCTTC. Full variable domain (rest looked up from reference TRBV7-3 and TRBJ2-1): GAGVSQTPSNKVTEKGKYVELRCDPISGHTALYWYRQSLGQGPEFLIYFQGTGAADDSGLPNDRFFAVRPEGSVSTLKIQRTERGDSAVYLCASSLNPTTSGSYNEQFFGPGTRLTVL.

The chain carries TRBV5-5 and TRBJ1-1; TRBD1 agrees at 8 bases. Per the germline V gene, CDR1 is SGHKS and CDR2 is YYEKEE (reference sequence). V trimming: 0 bases; J trimming: 3 bases; junction bases outside the gene matches: 4. CDR3 size: 15 residues. The CDR3 sequence is CASSLGYRGDTEAFF. CDR3 in DNA: TGTGCCAGCAGCTTGGGCTACAGGGGGGACACTGAAGCTTTCTTT.

V gene TRBV3-1 (or the pseudogene TRBV3-2) combines with J gene TRBJ2-7, with a tentative D call TRBD2 (6 bases). CDR1 is LGHDT, CDR2 YNNKEL, per germline (reference sequence). The ends were cut back, 5 bases at V and 4 bases at J, with 12 bases in the middle. The CDR3 loop spans 13 amino acids. In nucleotides, the CDR3 is TGTGCCAGCAGCTCCGGGACTGCGTACGAGCAGTACTTC. Encoded protein: CASSSGTAYEQYF.

The chain carries TRBV7-7 and TRBJ2-1; 11 nucleotides align to TRBD2. The CDR3 has 15 residues. CDR1 is SSHAT, CDR2 FNYEAQ, per germline (reference sequence). The V and J ends lost 5 bases and 3 bases, in that order; junction bases with no gene match: 3. In nucleotides, the CDR3 is TGTGCCAGCAGCCAAACTAGCGGGAGCTACAATGAGCAGTTCTTC. It translates to CASSQTSGSYNEQFF.

This chain joins TRBV19 and TRBJ2-1, with D perhaps matching TRBD2 (5 bases). V dropped 8 bases and J dropped 3 bases, with 8 bases sitting between them. CDR1 and CDR2 from the germline V gene are LNHDA and SQIVND (reference sequence). The CDR3 is 12 residues long. CDR3 amino acids: CASGRGYNEQFF. The CDR3 region has the DNA TGTGCCAGTGGCCGGGGCTACAATGAGCAGTTCTTC.

The rearrangement links TRBV29-1 to TRBJ2-1; 13 nucleotides line up with TRBD2. V lost 6 bases, J lost 7 bases, and 6 bases stayed unmatched. The CDR3 length is 14 residues. Germline assignment: CDR1 SQVTM and CDR2 ANQGSEA. This CDR3 is CSVSGTSGKNEQFF. The CDR3 DNA reads TGCAGCGTGTCTGGGACTAGCGGGAAAAATGAGCAGTTCTTC.

The V call is TRBV7-9, the J call TRBJ2-5; 8 positions agree with TRBD2. Germline V gene lookup returns CDR1 SEHNR and CDR2 FQNEAQ (reference sequence). The CDR3 extends over 15 amino acids. Trimming removed 2 bases from V and 4 bases from J; junction bases left unmatched: 6. The CDR3 spells CASSLNGGAGETQYF. In DNA, the CDR3 is TGTGCCAGCAGCTTAAACGGGGGGGCTGGAGAGACCCAGTACTTC.

The chain joins TRBV18 to TRBJ2-5; D not resolved. This CDR3 spans 14 amino acids. V was shortened by 3 bases and J by 3 bases, with 11 bases between the two germline ends. Germline V gene lookup returns CDR1 KGHSH and CDR2 LQKENI. The CDR3 is CASSPNGPKETQYF. DNA for the CDR3: TGTGCCAGCTCACCGAATGGCCCCAAAGAGACCCAGTACTTC.

The sample holds one count of this clone. The chain is built from TRBV18 and TRBJ2-1; the D gene is possibly TRBD1 (6 bases). V lost 4 bases to trimming and J lost 7 bases, with 8 bases between them. CDR1 is KGHSH and CDR2 is LQKENI in the germline V gene. CDR3 length equals 12 residues. CDR3 residues: CASSLDRNEQFF. The CDR3, as DNA: TGTGCCAGCTCACTTGACAGGAATGAGCAGTTCTTC.

The genes are TRBV11-3 and TRBJ2-2; D unresolved. Trimming took 3 bases from V and 0 from J, leaving 2 bases between them. CDR1 is SGHNT and CDR2 is YENEEA in the germline V gene. This CDR3 comprises 13 residues. This chain's CDR3 is CASSFANTGELFF. CDR3 DNA: TGTGCCAGCAGCTTCGCGAACACCGGGGAGCTGTTTTTT.

The gene calls are TRBV7-2 and TRBJ1-2, with D perhaps TRBD1 (6 bases). The length of the CDR3 is 14 residues. Germline V gene lookup returns CDR1 SGHTA and CDR2 FQGNSA. V lost 5 bases to trimming and J lost 4 bases, with 14 bases between them. In DNA, the CDR3 is TGTGCCAGCAGCCCTGGACAGAACGTCTATGGCTACACCTTC. It yields the protein CASSPGQNVYGYTF.

This chain uses TRBV29-1 with TRBJ2-1; 7 bases align to TRBD2. CDR3 length: 14 residues. CDR1 and CDR2 (germline): SQVTM, ANQGSEA. J was trimmed by 0 bases and V by 4 bases; bases with no gene match: 3. CDR3 nucleotide sequence: TGCAGCGTTGTGGGAGGGCCCTCCTACAATGAGCAGTTCTTC. Translation: CSVVGGPSYNEQFF.

This clone appeared a few times. V and J are TRBV19 and TRBJ1-5, with TRBD1 matching over 7 bases. Germline CDR1 and CDR2: LNHDA and SQIVND (reference sequence). CDR3 length: 15 amino acids. V was pared by 3 bases and J by 4 bases, with 6 bases of the junction left unmatched. CDR3 nucleotide sequence: TGTGCCAGTAGTATGATGGGACAGCAAAATCAGCCCCAGCATTTT. It encodes CASSMMGQQNQPQHF.

The chain has TRBV24-1 and TRBJ2-1; tentative D call: TRBD1 (5 bases). CDR1 and CDR2 (germline): KGHDR, SFDVKD. The V gene lost 7 bases and the J gene lost 0 bases, with 21 bases spanning the gap. The CDR3 is 18 amino acids. The CDR3 is CATSGFQGKASSYNEQFF. As DNA, the CDR3 is TGTGCCACCAGCGGATTTCAGGGTAAAGCAAGCTCCTACAATGAGCAGTTCTTC.

V and J are TRBV5-4 and TRBJ1-2, with TRBD1 identical over 7 bases. Per germline, CDR1 SGHNT and CDR2 YYREEE (reference sequence). The CDR3 spans 13 residues. Trimming removed 6 bases from V and 10 bases from J; junction bases left unmatched: 12. The CDR3 reads CASTRGGGWDYTF. Here the CDR3 DNA reads TGTGCCAGCACCCGAGGGGGCGGATGGGACTACACCTTC.

The CDR3 protein is CASSLSRSDYEQYF. The CDR3, as DNA: TGTGCCAGCAGTTTATCGAGAAGCGACTACGAGCAGTACTTC. The genes are TRBV27 and TRBJ2-7; no definite D call. Germline CDR1 and CDR2: MNHEY and SMNVEV (reference sequence). The CDR3 is 14 amino acids. V lost 0 bases to trimming and J lost 3 bases, with 9 bases between them.

The gene calls are TRBV29-1 and TRBJ1-4, with TRBD1 matching over 10 bases. This CDR3 has 14 residues. Trimming at V came to 6 bases and at J to 7 bases, leaving 8 bases not matched to a gene. Per germline, CDR1 SQVTM and CDR2 ANQGSEA. In DNA form, the CDR3 reads TGCAGCGTGGGCACGGACAGGGGGTCTGAAAAACTGTTTTTT. This sequence encodes CSVGTDRGSEKLFF.

The chain joins TRBV12-3 or TRBV12-4 to TRBJ1-1; D unclear. Trimming removed 8 bases at V and 4 bases at J, with 14 bases between. This CDR3 contains 13 residues. CDR3 DNA: TGTGCCAGCGCTGAGTTGGAGAGCACTGAAGCTTTCTTT. Residues: CASAELESTEAFF.